This T cell receptor beta chain is from a study of blood T cells in healthy people across ages. A second roughly 6 to 12 cycle PCR used barcoded and J-beta primers. TCRdb used MiXCR to reprocess the 5' RACE reads, holding one entry per CDR3 protein. This table holds hundreds of thousands of distinct CDR3 sequences, approximately 59% found once. The CDR3 is 16 amino acids. V gave up 0 bases and J gave up 2 bases; unmatched junction bases: 4. Per germline, CDR1 SGHNT and CDR2 YYREEE (reference sequence). Collection of roughly 9.6 milliliters of peripheral blood was performed for each donor. Sequencing used blood. V usage is TRBV5-4 and J usage is TRBJ2-3, with 9 bases aligning to TRBD1. The receptor comes from a man between 60 and 75 years old in good health. The CDR3 sequence: CASSLGTGAFTDTQYF. The CDR3 DNA follows: TGTGCCAGCAGCTTGGGGACAGGGGCCTTCACAGATACGCAGTATTTT.